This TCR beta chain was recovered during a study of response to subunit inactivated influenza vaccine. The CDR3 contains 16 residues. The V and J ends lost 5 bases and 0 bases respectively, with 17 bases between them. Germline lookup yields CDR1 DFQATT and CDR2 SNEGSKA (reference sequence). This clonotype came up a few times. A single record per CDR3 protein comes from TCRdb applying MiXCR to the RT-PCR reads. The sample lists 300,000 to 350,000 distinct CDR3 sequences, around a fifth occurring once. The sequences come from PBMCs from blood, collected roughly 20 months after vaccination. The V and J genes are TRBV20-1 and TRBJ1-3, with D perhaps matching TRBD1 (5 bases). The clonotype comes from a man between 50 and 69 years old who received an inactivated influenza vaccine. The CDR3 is CSAAREGSFSGNTIYF. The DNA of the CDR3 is TGCAGTGCTGCCCGGGAGGGGAGTTTCTCTGGAAACACCATATATTTT.